These 30 T cell receptor beta chains came from one sample sequenced in a study of OX40 agonist ivuxolimab in advanced cancers. TCRdb's copy holds only in-frame clones and misses some; the assay was immunoSEQ multiplex PCR. The sample has about 19,000 clones; approximately 80% are singletons. The source material was CD4+ or CD8+ T cells sorted from blood, sampled in a trial of the OX40 agonist ivuxolimab. Receptor source: an adult with an advanced solid tumor such as melanoma, head and neck, liver or kidney cancer.

This clone was observed a few times. J is TRBJ2-7 and V is TRBV28; D gene ambiguous. There are 16 residues in the CDR3. V lost 5 bases to trimming and J lost 2 bases, with 19 bases between them. Germline CDR1 is MDHEN and CDR2 is SYDVKM. The CDR3 spells CASSTRAPSSTYEQYF. The DNA for the CDR3 is TGTGCCAGCAGTACCAGAGCTCCTTCCTCAACCTACGAGCAGTACTTC. The full variable domain, rest sourced from reference TRBV28 and TRBJ2-7, is DVKVTQSSRYLVKRTGEKVFLECVQDMDHENMFWYRQDPGLGLRLIYFSYDVKMKEKGDIPEGYSVSREKKERFSLILESASTNQTSMYLCASSTRAPSSTYEQYFGPGTRLTVT.

The chain has TRBV28 and TRBJ1-3; D perhaps matches TRBD1 (5 bases). The germline gives CDR1 MDHEN, CDR2 SYDVKM. There are 13 residues in the CDR3. Trimming removed 6 bases at V and 3 bases at J, with 9 bases between. The CDR3 DNA reads as TGTGCCAGCAGAAGGACATTTGGAAACACCATATATTTT. This codes for CASRRTFGNTIYF.

The chain joins TRBV10-3 to TRBJ1-1; 7 bases line up with TRBD1. Trimming took 8 bases from V and 5 from J; bases not matched to a gene: 8. The germline V gene encodes CDR1 ENHRY and CDR2 SYGVKD. The length of the CDR3 is 13 residues. For the CDR3, the DNA is TGTGCCATCCTGGAGGGGGCGAGGACTGAAGCTTTCTTT. It yields the protein CAILEGARTEAFF.

This clone has more than one count but fewer than ten. The J gene is TRBJ2-7, the V gene TRBV4-1; 9 positions agree with TRBD1. Germline V gives CDR1 MGHRA, CDR2 YSYEKL. The CDR3 has 15 residues. J was trimmed by 2 bases and V by 1 base; bases with no gene match: 3. For the CDR3, the DNA is TGCGCCAGCAGCCAAGCAACAGGGGGCGCCTACGAGCAGTACTTC. Protein sequence: CASSQATGGAYEQYF.

The chain recombines TRBV6-5 with TRBJ1-1; D is undetermined. The CDR3 runs 12 residues. CDR1 MNHEY and CDR2 SVGAGI come from the germline V gene. V was cut by 2 bases and J by 11 bases, with 12 bases left in between. This CDR3 is CASSYGPTEAFF. DNA of the CDR3: TGTGCCAGCAGTTACGGGCCTACGGAGGCTTTCTTT.

The genes are TRBV5-4 and TRBJ2-7, with D perhaps matching TRBD2 (5 bases). The CDR3 spans 12 residues. V dropped 10 bases and J dropped 0 bases, with 11 bases sitting between them. Germline CDR1 and CDR2: SGHNT and YYREEE (reference sequence). The CDR3 coding sequence is TGTGCCGGCGCCGGGGACTCCTACGAGCAGTACTTC. It yields the protein CAGAGDSYEQYF.

In this sample, this clone turned up once. The rearrangement uses TRBV2 and TRBJ1-1; no clear D gene. V lost 5 bases and J 7 bases, leaving 5 bases between the germline ends. This CDR3 comprises 10 residues. Germline V gene sequence: CDR1 SNHLY, CDR2 FYNNEI. The CDR3 spells CASSQIEAFF. The CDR3, as DNA: TGTGCCAGCAGTCAAATTGAAGCTTTCTTT.

This chain links TRBV6-4 with TRBJ2-1, with 10 positions matching TRBD2. From germline, CDR1 is MRHNA and CDR2 SNTAGT. J lost 6 bases, V lost 5 bases, and 7 bases had no gene match. The CDR3 is 15 amino acids. DNA for the CDR3: TGTGCCAGCAGTTATTCTAGCGGGAGTATCAATGAGCAGTTCTTC. Encoded protein: CASSYSSGSINEQFF.

The rearrangement joins TRBV19 to TRBJ2-2, with D unresolved. Germline V CDR1 and CDR2: LNHDA, SQIVND (reference sequence). CDR3 size: 14 residues. Trimming took 7 bases from V and 5 from J, leaving 14 bases between them. The CDR3 bases are TGTGCCAGTAAGTGGGCGGAGATGACCGGGGAGCTGTTTTTT. Translation gives CASKWAEMTGELFF.

This clone was counted only a few times. The chain uses TRBV30 and TRBJ2-7, with 10 bases aligning to TRBD2. The junction had 2 bases not matched to a gene; V was cut back by 3 bases and J by 3 bases. This CDR3 spans 13 amino acids. Per the germline V gene, CDR1 is GTSNPN and CDR2 is SVGIG (reference sequence). This chain's CDR3 is CAWSASGSYEQYF. CDR3 coding DNA: TGTGCCTGGAGCGCTAGCGGGAGCTACGAGCAGTACTTC.

In this sample, this clone turned up a few times. The chain carries TRBV5-1 and TRBJ2-2, with D maybe TRBD1 (6 bases). The V and J ends lost 1 base and 0 bases respectively, with 7 bases between them. The length of the CDR3 is 15 residues. Germline V lookup: CDR1 SGHRS, CDR2 YFSETQ. The CDR3 region has the DNA TGCGCCAGCAGCTTGACAGGGTCGAACACCGGGGAGCTGTTTTTT. Translating it yields CASSLTGSNTGELFF.

The sample holds one count of this clone. The chain couples TRBV5-5 to TRBJ1-5; 7 bases fit TRBD1. This CDR3 is built from 13 residues. V lost 2 bases and J lost 6; bases outside the gene matches: 2. Per the germline V gene, CDR1 is SGHKS and CDR2 is YYEKEE (reference sequence). The CDR3 loop reads CASSFTGAQPQHF. The CDR3 DNA reads as TGTGCCAGCAGCTTTACAGGGGCTCAGCCCCAGCATTTT.

This sequence joins TRBV19 and TRBJ2-1, with D perhaps matching TRBD1 (6 bases). The germline gives CDR1 LNHDA, CDR2 SQIVND (reference sequence). With 5 bases removed from V and 0 bases from J, the gap between germline ends came to 11 bases. This CDR3 has 15 amino acids. The CDR3 sequence is CASSADRPSYNEQFF. DNA for the CDR3: TGTGCCAGTAGTGCGGACAGACCCTCCTACAATGAGCAGTTCTTC. The whole variable domain, remainder taken from reference TRBV19 and TRBJ2-1, is DGGITQSPKYLFRKEGQNVTLSCEQNLNHDAMYWYRQDPGQGLRLIYYSQIVNDFQKGDIAEGYSVSREKKESFPLTVTSAQKNPTAFYLCASSADRPSYNEQFFGPGTRLTVL.

The chain joins TRBV5-6 to TRBJ2-3; 9 bases are shared with TRBD1. V trimming: 0 bases; J trimming: 3 bases; junction bases outside the gene matches: 5. Germline V gene lookup returns CDR1 SGHDT and CDR2 YYEEEE. The CDR3 spans 16 residues. CDR3 in amino acids: CASSLETGGRTDTQYF. In nucleotides, the CDR3 is TGTGCCAGCAGCTTGGAGACAGGGGGAAGGACAGATACGCAGTATTTT.

The chain is built from TRBV4-1 and TRBJ2-1, with D possibly being TRBD2 (6 bases). The CDR3 has 18 residues. The germline V gene encodes CDR1 MGHRA and CDR2 YSYEKL. With 0 bases removed from V and 4 bases from J, the gap between germline ends came to 19 bases. The CDR3 nucleotides read TGCGCCAGCAGCCAAGAGGGCGGGTGGGGGGTACAGTACAATGAGCAGTTCTTC. Its translation is CASSQEGGWGVQYNEQFF.

The chain uses TRBV28 and TRBJ2-2; 9 nucleotides match TRBD1. The V segment lost 4 bases and the J segment 6 bases; nucleotides outside the gene matches: 6. The CDR3 runs 15 residues. Germline loops: CDR1 MDHEN, CDR2 SYDVKM. CDR3 loop: CASSWPGQGAGELFF. For the CDR3, the DNA is TGTGCCAGCAGTTGGCCGGGACAGGGTGCCGGGGAGCTGTTTTTT. Using reference TRBV28 and TRBJ2-2 for the parts outside the CDR3, the full variable domain is DVKVTQSSRYLVKRTGEKVFLECVQDMDHENMFWYRQDPGLGLRLIYFSYDVKMKEKGDIPEGYSVSREKKERFSLILESASTNQTSMYLCASSWPGQGAGELFFGEGSRLTVL.

With regard to this clone: The CDR3 does not close with the conserved phenylalanine or tryptophan, likely indicating a read error. It is unclear where the CDR3 begins or ends on the DNA, so no DNA is shown, and the CDR3 is as TCRdb lists it. The chain couples TRBV10-1 to TRBJ2-7; the table's D call of TRBD1 was not tested on the DNA. Counting both end residues, the CDR3 totals 11 amino acids. The germline CDR1 and CDR2 sequences are WNHNN and SYGVQD (reference sequence). This chain's CDR3 is CASFGTGQRDD.

J is TRBJ2-2 and V is TRBV30, with 12 bases matching TRBD2. The germline gives CDR1 GTSNPN, CDR2 SVGIG (reference sequence). CDR3 size: 15 residues. V was pared by 8 bases and J by 3 bases, with 7 bases of the junction left unmatched. This CDR3 is CAIRRLAGDTGELFF. The CDR3 coding sequence is TGTGCCATTAGAAGACTAGCGGGAGACACCGGGGAGCTGTTTTTT.

Points on this clone: Germline is not matched at one junction end, which may reflect a read error. This chain connects TRBV7-2 to TRBJ2-7, with unresolved D. The CDR3 runs 17 residues. CDR1 and CDR2 (germline): SGHTA, FQGNSA. CDR3 in amino acids: CASSFFTGSSLSYGQYF. CDR3 nucleotides: TGTGCCAGCAGCTTCTTTACGGGCAGCTCCCTCTCCTACGGGCAGTACTTC.

V usage is TRBV9 and J usage is TRBJ2-2; no clear D. Germline loops: CDR1 SGDLS, CDR2 YYNGEE. The CDR3 length is 12 residues. V was pared by 2 bases and J by 7 bases, with 6 bases between. CDR3 residues: CASSVSYGELFF. Written as DNA, the CDR3 is TGTGCCAGCAGCGTGTCCTACGGGGAGCTGTTTTTT.

Note on this clone: An end of the junction does not agree with germline; a read error may underlie this. CDR3 protein: CASSPGGAFTGELLF. DNA for the CDR3: TGTGCCAGCAGCCCCGGGGGGGCGTTCACCGGGGAGCTGCTTTTT. The chain uses TRBV4-2 and TRBJ2-2; TRBD2 matches at 8 bases. The CDR3 totals 15 residues. The germline V gene has CDR1 LGHNA and CDR2 YNFKEQ.

The V gene is TRBV4-1, the J gene TRBJ2-1, with 7 bases that match TRBD2. V was clipped by 0 bases and J by 8 bases; unmatched bases: 13. Germline V gene sequence: CDR1 MGHRA, CDR2 YSYEKL. This CDR3 contains 17 residues. The CDR3 region has the DNA TGCGCCAGCAGCCAAGATAGGCTAGCGGCCCGCGGCGATGAGCAGTTCTTC. This sequence encodes CASSQDRLAARGDEQFF.

The chain recombines TRBV27 with TRBJ2-1, with 9 bases fitting TRBD1. The CDR3 consists of 15 residues. V lost 8 bases and J lost 2; bases outside the gene matches: 7. Germline CDR1 and CDR2: MNHEY and SMNVEV (reference sequence). The CDR3 loop is CASLSGTGTYNEQFF. CDR3 nucleotide sequence: TGTGCCAGCCTGTCCGGGACAGGGACCTACAATGAGCAGTTCTTC.

This chain links TRBV7-3 with TRBJ2-3; D may correspond to TRBD1 or TRBD2 (5 bases each). CDR3 size: 15 residues. Trimming removed 5 bases at V and 0 bases at J, with 12 bases between. Germline lookup yields CDR1 SGHTA and CDR2 FQGTGA. The CDR3 spells CASSATGTSTDTQYF. In DNA form, the CDR3 reads TGTGCCAGCAGCGCAACCGGGACCAGCACAGATACGCAGTATTTT.

The CDR3 sequence is CATQGTSGGILNEQFF. CDR3 in DNA: TGTGCCACCCAGGGGACTAGCGGGGGGATATTGAATGAGCAGTTCTTC. V gene TRBV25-1 combines with J gene TRBJ2-1; 15 nucleotides line up with TRBD2. This CDR3 region has 16 residues. Germline V gene data show CDR1 as MGHDK and CDR2 as SYGVNS. The ends lost 10 bases at V and 7 bases at J; junction bases unmatched: 11.

CDR3 in amino acids: CSVESRSGYEQYF. The CDR3 nucleotides are TGCAGCGTTGAAAGCAGAAGCGGTTACGAGCAGTACTTC. The genes are TRBV29-1 and TRBJ2-7, with D perhaps matching TRBD2 (5 bases). The V and J ends lost 2 bases and 4 bases respectively, with 12 bases between them. Germline CDR1 is SQVTM and CDR2 is ANQGSEA. CDR3 length equals 13 residues.

This clone was detected only once. This chain connects TRBV7-9 to TRBJ2-3; 8 nucleotides line up with TRBD1. This CDR3 is built from 16 residues. Germline V CDR1 and CDR2: SEHNR, FQNEAQ (reference sequence). J was trimmed by 1 base and V by 5 bases; bases with no gene match: 8. The CDR3 is CASSEVAGGGTDTQYF. CDR3 bases: TGTGCCAGCAGCGAAGTAGCAGGGGGCGGCACAGATACGCAGTATTTT. Drawing the rest from reference TRBV7-9 and TRBJ2-3, the complete variable domain is DTGVSQNPRHKITKRGQNVTFRCDPISEHNRLYWYRQTLGQGPEFLTYFQNEAQLEKSRLLSDRFSAERPKGSFSTLEIQRTEQGDSAMYLCASSEVAGGGTDTQYFGPGTRLTVL.

This clone came up a few times. The V and J genes are TRBV4-1 and TRBJ1-4; D is undetermined. Trimming stripped 0 bases from V and 7 bases from J, with 3 bases between. Germline V gene sequence: CDR1 MGHRA, CDR2 YSYEKL. The CDR3 consists of 12 residues. The CDR3 sequence is CASSQDGEKLFF. The CDR3 nucleotides are TGCGCCAGCAGCCAAGATGGTGAAAAACTGTTTTTT.

The chain recombines TRBV7-9 with TRBJ1-1; a weak D match, TRBD1 (5 bases). The germline V gene has CDR1 SEHNR and CDR2 FQNEAQ (reference sequence). This CDR3 contains 16 residues. The V and J ends lost 7 bases and 6 bases respectively, with 24 bases between them. CDR3: CASNDSAGSLRAEAFF. The CDR3 DNA reads as TGTGCCAGCAACGACAGCGCAGGGTCCCTGAGGGCTGAAGCTTTCTTT.

V gene TRBV25-1 combines with J gene TRBJ1-1; 8 nucleotides line up with TRBD1. Germline CDR1 and CDR2: MGHDK and SYGVNS. Trimming took 3 bases from V and 13 from J; bases not matched to a gene: 7. The CDR3 loop spans 12 amino acids. The CDR3: CASSETGVFGFF. In DNA form, the CDR3 reads TGTGCCAGCAGTGAGACAGGGGTTTTTGGTTTCTTT.